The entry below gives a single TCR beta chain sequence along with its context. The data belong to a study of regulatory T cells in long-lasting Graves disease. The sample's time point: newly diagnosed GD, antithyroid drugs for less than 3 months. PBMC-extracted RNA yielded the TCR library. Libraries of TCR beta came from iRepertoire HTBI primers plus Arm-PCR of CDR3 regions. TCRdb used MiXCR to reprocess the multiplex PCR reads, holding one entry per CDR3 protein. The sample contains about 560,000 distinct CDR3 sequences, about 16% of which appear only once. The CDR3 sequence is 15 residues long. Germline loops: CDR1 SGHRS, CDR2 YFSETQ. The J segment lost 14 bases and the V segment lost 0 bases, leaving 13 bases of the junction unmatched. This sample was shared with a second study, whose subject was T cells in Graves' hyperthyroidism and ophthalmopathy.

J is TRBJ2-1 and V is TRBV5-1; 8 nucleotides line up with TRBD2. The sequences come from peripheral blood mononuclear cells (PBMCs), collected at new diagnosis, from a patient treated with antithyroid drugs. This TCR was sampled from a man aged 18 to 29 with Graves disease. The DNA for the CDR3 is TGCGCCAGCAGCTTGGTCTCCACTAGCGGAGCTCCAGAGTTCTTC. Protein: CASSLVSTSGAPEFF.